A selection of T cell receptor beta chains follows, all from one sample in a study. TCRdb reprocessed the 5' RACE reads with MiXCR, giving one entry per CDR3 protein. The data hold around 50,000 distinct CDR3 sequences, with 26% observed a single time. Sequenced: tumor-infiltrating Tregs sorted from the breast tumor. The source of these receptors is a female donor with breast cancer. Each CDR3 is given with its conserved first and last residue. Each record gives: J gene, V gene, clone size, D gene, CDR3 protein, CDR3 DNA. D genes are given only for firm matches. Where a row states a size, it is once, few, many or the class of an expanded clone; other rows omit it.

>TRBJ1-5|TRBV28|NA|TRBD1
CASSRGTGGGRRNQPQHF
TGTGCCAGCAGTCGCGGGACAGGGGGCGGGAGACGCAATCAGCCCCAGCATTTT
>TRBJ2-1|TRBV5-1|NA|NA
CASSLWDNEQFF
TGCGCCAGCAGCTTGTGGGACAATGAGCAGTTCTTC
>TRBJ1-6|TRBV30|NA|NA
CAWSCTSSYNSPLHF
TGTGCCTGGAGTTGTACGAGCTCCTATAATTCACCCCTCCACTTT
>TRBJ2-3|TRBV7-2|few|TRBD1
CASSDGTGDLSLASQYF
TGTGCCAGCAGCGACGGGACAGGGGACCTCTCCCTTGCATCGCAGTATTTT
>TRBJ1-3|TRBV6-1|NA|TRBD1
CASSVNRGTGNTIYF
TGTGCCAGCAGTGTTAACAGGGGGACTGGAAACACTATATATTTT
>TRBJ2-7|TRBV5-1|many|TRBD2
CASSLDTGGQYEQYF
TGCGCCAGCAGCTTGGATACGGGAGGCCAATACGAGCAGTACTTC
>TRBJ1-3|TRBV28|NA|NA
CASSFNELSGNTIYF
TGTGCCAGCAGTTTTAACGAGCTATCCGGAAACACCATATATTTT
>TRBJ2-5|TRBV4-2|few|NA
CASSQDGSREETQYF
TGTGCCAGCAGCCAGGACGGGAGTCGGGAGGAGACCCAGTACTTC
>TRBJ1-1|TRBV28|NA|NA
CASSLMGWGEAFF
TGTGCCAGCAGTTTAATGGGCTGGGGTGAAGCTTTCTTT
>TRBJ2-2|TRBV6-2/TRBV6-3|NA|NA
CASSLRALYTGGLFF
TGTGCCAGCAGTCTCAGGGCTCTCTATACCGGGGGGCTGTTTTTT
>TRBJ2-7|TRBV29-1|NA|NA
CSSGGAGEQYF
TGCAGCAGTGGGGGCGCGGGGGAGCAGTACTTC